This T cell receptor beta chain is drawn from a study of T cells in Graves' hyperthyroidism and ophthalmopathy. Those with hyperthyroidism were 18 to 65 years old, newly diagnosed, and ill for under 2 months. Lactation, pregnancy, other autoimmune disease or uncontrolled infection excluded patients. PBMCs were sourced from more than 9 ml fresh peripheral blood. TCR beta CDR3 region amplification was performed from RNA transcripts. Researchers ran a first-round RT-PCR on the TCR CDR3 using the HTBI primer set. TCRdb redid the calling of the multiplex PCR reads with MiXCR, one entry per CDR3 protein. Of about 420,000 distinct CDR3 sequences listed, about a sixth were seen once; the top ten hold roughly 7.4%. Germline V gene sequence: CDR1 SGDLS, CDR2 YYNGEE. This CDR3 is 13 amino acids long. The ends were cut back, 3 bases at V and 5 bases at J, with 11 bases in the middle.

This rearrangement joins TRBV9 to TRBJ2-5; D could derive from TRBD1 or TRBD2 (5 bases each). Source material: blood. The origin of this receptor is a woman aged 18-29 years with Graves' hyperthyroidism. The CDR3 region has the DNA TGTGCCAGCAGCGGGGGACCGTACGAGACCCAGTACTTC. It yields the protein CASSGGPYETQYF.